This entry concerns a single T cell receptor (beta chain). The junction had 7 bases not matched to a gene; V was cut back by 3 bases and J by 3 bases. The CDR3 spans 15 residues. Germline CDR1 is LGHNA and CDR2 is YSLEER. The record originates from a study of CD8 T cells in Susac syndrome. Study overall: Active disease was present in more than 5 of the sequenced Susac syndrome patients, whereas roughly 8 of them were in remission.

In blood CD8+ and CD4+ T cells, TCR beta underwent sequencing. Fulfillment of recently defined diagnostic criteria for definite or probable disease was shown by the patients with Susac syndrome. A quantity of about 0.45 to 1 ug RNA underwent reverse transcription using random hexamers. Each CDR3 protein is one row after TCRdb ran MiXCR on the immunoSEQ multiplex PCR reads. The sample yields approximately 190,000 distinct CDR3 sequences, roughly 95% seen once. The chain joins TRBV4-3 to TRBJ2-7; TRBD1 aligns across 8 bases. The sample was CD4+ T cells from PBMCs. This receptor was obtained from a human donor with Susac syndrome. The CDR3 loop is CASSHRQGTYYEQYF. As DNA, the CDR3 is TGCGCCAGCAGCCATCGACAGGGGACGTACTACGAGCAGTACTTC.